One and the same sample provided the 32 T cell receptor beta chains below, sequenced in a study of T-cell reconstitution after alpha-beta-depleted transplantation in children. Molecular barcoding with unique molecular identifiers was used for the TCRbeta library. TCRdb reanalysed the PCR reads using MiXCR and keeps one entry per CDR3 protein. This table holds 780,000 or so distinct CDR3 sequences, approximately 15% found once. This material consisted of PBMCs, mostly from graft donor cells, taken 360 days after TCRalphabeta/CD19-depleted stem cell transplant. Receptors originate from a male patient under 18 who had a stem cell transplant for acute lymphoblastic leukemia, so the T cells may come from the graft donor.

This clonotype has a handful of counts. The chain employs TRBV29-1 and TRBJ2-1, with 8 bases identical to TRBD2. CDR3 length: 14 amino acids. J gave up 6 bases and V 7 bases, and 11 bases lay outside the gene matches. Germline values: CDR1 SQVTM, CDR2 ANQGSEA. CDR3 sequence: CSATREGRVNEQFF. CDR3 nucleotide sequence: TGCAGCGCTACCCGGGAGGGACGGGTCAATGAGCAGTTCTTC.

This clonotype was observed a handful of times. The V and J genes are TRBV7-6 and TRBJ2-1; D may be TRBD1 or TRBD2 (5 bases each). The CDR3 loop spans 14 amino acids. V dropped 3 bases and J dropped 8 bases, with 14 bases sitting between them. Germline V gene data show CDR1 as SGHVS and CDR2 as FNYEAQ. CDR3 region: CASSLIPSRDEQFF. The CDR3 DNA sequence: TGTGCCAGCAGCTTGATCCCTAGCAGGGATGAGCAGTTCTTC.

This chain uses TRBV2 with TRBJ2-2; 9 bases are a match to TRBD1. CDR3 size: 19 residues. Looked up from germline, CDR1 is SNHLY and CDR2 is FYNNEI. With 5 bases clipped from V and 1 base from J, the junction kept 14 bases outside the gene matches. The CDR3 spells CASSTPDGTGKGNTGELFF. The CDR3 coding sequence is TGTGCCAGCAGTACACCCGATGGGACAGGGAAAGGGAACACCGGGGAGCTGTTTTTT.

This clonotype was recorded a few times. V is TRBV29-1 and J is TRBJ2-1; D is perhaps TRBD2 (5 bases). V was trimmed by 2 bases and J by 3 bases, leaving 17 bases between them. The CDR3 is made up of 16 amino acids. Germline loops: CDR1 SQVTM, CDR2 ANQGSEA. CDR3 region: CSVELLAEGGYNEQFF. The CDR3 nucleotides read TGCAGCGTTGAACTGCTAGCCGAGGGTGGCTACAATGAGCAGTTCTTC.

The chain is built from TRBV29-1 and TRBJ1-3; D unclear. The CDR3 totals 14 residues. Germline loops: CDR1 SQVTM, CDR2 ANQGSEA. Trimming took 2 bases from V and 4 from J, leaving 12 bases between them. This CDR3 is CSVELAGRGNTIYF. The CDR3 nucleotides are TGCAGCGTTGAATTGGCGGGCAGGGGAAACACCATATATTTT. Based on the CDR3 plus reference TRBV29-1 and TRBJ1-3, the full variable domain is SAVISQKPSRDICQRGTSLTIQCQVDSQVTMMFWYRQQPGQSLTLIATANQGSEATYESGFVIDKFPISRPNLTFSTLTVSNMSPEDSSIYLCSVELAGRGNTIYFGEGSWLTVV.

Only a few counts were recorded for this clonotype. The chain recombines TRBV6-5 with TRBJ2-1; TRBD2 agrees at 9 bases. The CDR3 extends over 19 amino acids. Per germline, CDR1 MNHEY and CDR2 SVGAGI. The V and J ends lost 10 bases and 0 bases, in that order; junction bases with no gene match: 19. In nucleotides, the CDR3 is TGTGCCACCCAGTTTGGAAGCGGGAGGCCCCTGATCTCCTACAATGAGCAGTTCTTC. Amino acid sequence: CATQFGSGRPLISYNEQFF.

The chain has TRBV7-3 and TRBJ2-1; the D call may be TRBD1 or TRBD2 (5 bases each). CDR1 SGHTA and CDR2 FQGTGA come from the germline V gene. Between the trimmed V and J ends, which lost 6 bases and 2 bases, there was a span of 17 bases. This CDR3 has 16 residues. The CDR3 reads CASSYWGSGPYNEQFF. CDR3 sequence (DNA): TGTGCCAGCAGTTATTGGGGGAGCGGCCCCTACAATGAGCAGTTCTTC.

This clonotype was counted only a few times. The rearrangement links TRBV29-1 to TRBJ1-3; 7 bases agree with TRBD1. J was trimmed by 2 bases and V by 4 bases; bases with no gene match: 11. Germline V gives CDR1 SQVTM, CDR2 ANQGSEA. This CDR3 region has 16 residues. The CDR3: CSVVGGGTAAGNTIYF. The CDR3 nucleotides are TGCAGCGTTGTCGGGGGGGGGACAGCGGCTGGAAACACCATATATTTT.

This clonotype occurred once. The chain is built from TRBV18 and TRBJ2-7, with 8 bases lining up with TRBD1. Trimming at V came to 3 bases and at J to 6 bases, leaving 13 bases not matched to a gene. Germline CDR1 and CDR2: KGHSH and LQKENI. The CDR3 totals 16 residues. CDR3 amino acids: CASSPRTGSTTGEQYF. The CDR3 region has the DNA TGTGCCAGCTCACCCCGGACAGGGTCTACTACAGGCGAGCAGTACTTC.

CDR3 region: CSADGGFLSYEQYF. CDR3 nucleotide sequence: TGCAGTGCCGATGGAGGTTTTTTATCCTACGAGCAGTACTTC. J is TRBJ2-7 and V is TRBV20-1; maybe TRBD2 (5 bases). This CDR3 has 14 amino acids. Germline-derived CDR1 and CDR2 are DFQATT and SNEGSKA (reference sequence). The germline V and J ends were trimmed by 6 bases and 1 base, with 16 bases remaining between them.

V gene TRBV11-3 combines with J gene TRBJ2-5; 7 nucleotides line up with TRBD2. CDR1 is SGHNT, CDR2 YENEEA, per germline. V lost 2 bases, J lost 4 bases, and 7 bases stayed unmatched. CDR3 length: 15 amino acids. CDR3: CASSLNPGGGETQYF. The CDR3 nucleotides read TGTGCCAGCAGCTTAAATCCGGGAGGCGGAGAGACCCAGTACTTC. Variable domain in full (rest from reference TRBV11-3 and TRBJ2-5): EAGVVQSPRYKIIEKKQPVAFWCNPISGHNTLYWYLQNLGQGPELLIRYENEEAVDDSQLPKDRFSAERLKGVDSTLKIQPAELGDSAVYLCASSLNPGGGETQYFGPGTRLLVL.

V and J are TRBV7-9 and TRBJ1-1; D gene ambiguous. The ends were cut back, 11 bases at V and 5 bases at J, with 18 bases in the middle. The CDR3 covers 13 residues. Germline-derived CDR1 and CDR2 are SEHNR and FQNEAQ (reference sequence). In DNA, the CDR3 is TGTGCCCTCGTAAAGGCAGGAAGAACTGAAGCTTTCTTT. This codes for CALVKAGRTEAFF.

This rearrangement joins TRBV3-1 to TRBJ2-5; 12 bases agree with TRBD2. Germline assignment: CDR1 LGHDT and CDR2 YNNKEL (reference sequence). V lost 3 bases to trimming and J lost 1 base; unmatched junction nucleotides: 3. CDR3 size: 16 residues. The CDR3 nucleotides are TGTGCCAGCAGCCACGCACTAGCGGGAGGCCAAGAGACCCAGTACTTC. Its protein is CASSHALAGGQETQYF.

This rearrangement joins TRBV29-1 to TRBJ2-3, with 11 nucleotides matching TRBD2. Trimming took 0 bases from V and 8 from J; bases not matched to a gene: 13. Germline values: CDR1 SQVTM, CDR2 ANQGSEA. The CDR3 loop spans 17 amino acids. The CDR3: CSVEEDSLRLAGGTQYF. The CDR3 nucleotides read TGCAGCGTTGAAGAAGATTCTTTAAGGCTAGCGGGAGGTACGCAGTATTTT.

The rearrangement uses TRBV12-5 and TRBJ2-7; maybe TRBD2 (5 bases). The V gene's germline CDR1 is LGHNT and CDR2 FRNRAP. V shed 5 bases and J shed 0 bases, with 11 bases lying between them. The CDR3 runs to 14 residues. CDR3: CASGHSGSSYEQYF. As DNA, the CDR3 is TGTGCTAGTGGTCACTCGGGAAGCTCCTACGAGCAGTACTTC.

This chain uses TRBV5-1 with TRBJ1-2; D is possibly TRBD1 (5 bases). Germline assignment: CDR1 SGHRS and CDR2 YFSETQ. This CDR3 contains 15 residues. V lost 2 bases, J lost 6 bases, and 17 bases lay in between. The CDR3 loop reads CASSFSRAGYNGYTF. The CDR3 nucleotides read TGCGCCAGCAGCTTCAGCAGGGCCGGGTACAATGGCTACACCTTC.

This chain joins TRBV13 and TRBJ2-7; unclear D gene. Between the trimmed V and J ends, which lost 4 bases and 6 bases, there was a span of 16 bases. The length of the CDR3 is 14 residues. Germline-derived CDR1 and CDR2 are PRHDT and FYEKMQ (reference sequence). The CDR3 bases are TGTGCCAGCAGCTCTCTTGGGCCTCGGGCCGAGCAGTACTTC. Encoded protein: CASSSLGPRAEQYF.

In this sample, this clonotype turned up a few times. This chain connects TRBV6-1 to TRBJ2-5; D gene uncertain. The CDR3 spans 17 residues. The V and J ends lost 3 bases and 2 bases respectively, with 19 bases between them. The V gene's germline CDR1 is MNHNS and CDR2 SASEGT. CDR3 bases: TGTGCCAGCAGTGAGTTTATCTCAAGGGTGTTACAAGAGACCCAGTACTTC. Its translation is CASSEFISRVLQETQYF.

Turning to this clonotype: Compared with germline, one end of the junction differs, possibly owing to a read error. The chain employs TRBV25-1 and TRBJ2-1; 8 nucleotides line up with TRBD1. CDR1 and CDR2 (germline): MGHDK, SYGVNS. The CDR3 runs to 16 residues. CDR3 sequence (DNA): TGTGCCAGCAGTGATCAGATGGGACAGGCCTACAATGAGCAGGTCTTC. Its translation: CASSDQMGQAYNEQVF.

This chain joins TRBV7-3 and TRBJ2-1, with 12 nucleotides matching TRBD2. The CDR3 length is 20 residues. Germline CDR1 reads SGHTA; CDR2 reads FQGTGA. V lost 4 bases to trimming and J lost 2 bases; unmatched junction nucleotides: 15. The CDR3 protein is CASSSTSGRPHNSPYNEQFF. The CDR3 nucleotides read TGTGCCAGCAGCTCAACTAGCGGGAGGCCCCACAATAGTCCCTACAATGAGCAGTTCTTC.

This clonotype was recorded many times. V is TRBV15 and J is TRBJ2-7, with D perhaps matching TRBD2 (5 bases). In germline, CDR1 is LNHNV, CDR2 YYDKDF (reference sequence). The CDR3 has 13 amino acids. Trimming removed 0 bases at V and 3 bases at J, with 6 bases between. In DNA, the CDR3 is TGTGCCACCAGCAGAGAGGACTTCTACGAGCAGTACTTC. It codes for CATSREDFYEQYF.

The chain employs TRBV20-1 and TRBJ2-5; the match to TRBD1 covers 12 bases. CDR3 size: 15 residues. Germline V CDR1 and CDR2: DFQATT, SNEGSKA (reference sequence). Trimming removed 0 bases from V and 5 bases from J; junction bases left unmatched: 4. The CDR3 nucleotides read TGCAGTGCTAGAGATCTTGGGACAGGGGGCGAGACCCAGTACTTC. Protein product: CSARDLGTGGETQYF.

The rearrangement uses TRBV21-1 and TRBJ2-3; TRBD2 was called by the table and not checked on the DNA. TRBV21-1 is an annotated pseudogene. CDR3 size: 18 residues. CDR3 residues: CASSTRKLAGATTDTQYF. As DNA, the CDR3 is TGTGCCAGCAGCACTCGAAAACTAGCGGGAGCGACCACAGATACGCAGTATTTT.

There are a few counts of this clonotype. The J gene is TRBJ2-5, the V gene TRBV5-1; D gene uncertain. CDR3 length equals 14 residues. V lost 2 bases, J lost 5 bases, and 13 bases lay in between. The V gene's germline CDR1 is SGHRS and CDR2 YFSETQ. The CDR3 region has the DNA TGCGCCAGCAGCTTCCGCTCCATTGGCGAGACCCAGTACTTC. Encoded protein: CASSFRSIGETQYF. The whole variable domain, remainder taken from reference TRBV5-1 and TRBJ2-5, is KAGVTQTPRYLIKTRGQQVTLSCSPISGHRSVSWYQQTPGQGLQFLFEYFSETQRNKGNFPGRFSGRQFSNSRSEMNVSTLELGDSALYLCASSFRSIGETQYFGPGTRLLVL.

V usage is TRBV29-1 and J usage is TRBJ2-1; 8 positions match TRBD2. The CDR3 extends over 15 amino acids. Germline trimming cut 5 bases from V and 0 bases from J; bases unmatched to any gene: 6. Germline V gene lookup returns CDR1 SQVTM and CDR2 ANQGSEA. The CDR3 region has the DNA TGCAGCGTTTCTAGCGGGTGGAGCTCCTACAATGAGCAGTTCTTC. Its translation is CSVSSGWSSYNEQFF.

Only one count was recorded for this clonotype. The V call is TRBV5-1, the J call TRBJ2-7; 12 nucleotides line up with TRBD2. The CDR3 spans 17 residues. The V gene's germline CDR1 is SGHRS and CDR2 YFSETQ. J gave up 2 bases and V 4 bases, and 10 bases lay outside the gene matches. This CDR3 reads CASSTALAGGPPYEQYF. In nucleotides, the CDR3 is TGCGCCAGCAGCACCGCTCTAGCGGGAGGGCCCCCCTACGAGCAGTACTTC.

There are many counts of this clonotype. V and J are TRBV2 and TRBJ1-2, with D unclear. From germline, CDR1 is SNHLY and CDR2 FYNNEI. V was clipped by 1 base and J by 4 bases, with 7 bases between them. This CDR3 comprises 13 residues. CDR3 nucleotides: TGTGCCAGCAGTGAAGTGGTGGCCTATGGCTACACCTTC. This gives the protein CASSEVVAYGYTF.

Only a few counts were recorded for this clonotype. The chain employs TRBV5-1 and TRBJ2-7; 8 nucleotides agree with TRBD2. Trimming took 3 bases from V and 2 from J; bases not matched to a gene: 4. This CDR3 comprises 14 residues. The germline V gene has CDR1 SGHRS and CDR2 YFSETQ. CDR3 bases: TGCGCCAGCAGCTCTGGGGGACTAGCCTACGAGCAGTACTTC. Translated, it gives CASSSGGLAYEQYF.

V usage is TRBV5-1 and J usage is TRBJ2-3; D gene unclear. The CDR3 sequence is 15 residues long. V shed 0 bases and J shed 0 bases, with 8 bases lying between them. Germline assignment: CDR1 SGHRS and CDR2 YFSETQ. CDR3 nucleotides: TGCGCCAGCAGCTTGGCCGCCACTAGCACAGATACGCAGTATTTT. Translating it yields CASSLAATSTDTQYF. The whole variable domain, remainder taken from reference TRBV5-1 and TRBJ2-3, is KAGVTQTPRYLIKTRGQQVTLSCSPISGHRSVSWYQQTPGQGLQFLFEYFSETQRNKGNFPGRFSGRQFSNSRSEMNVSTLELGDSALYLCASSLAATSTDTQYFGPGTRLTVL.

This clonotype has a count of ten or more. Germline and junction disagree at one end, which may indicate a read error. The V call is TRBV15, the J call TRBJ1-1, with 7 bases lining up with TRBD1. The CDR3 consists of 14 residues. Germline-derived CDR1 and CDR2 are LNHNV and YYDKDF (reference sequence). CDR3 in DNA: TGTGCCACCAGCAGAGCTACAGGGGCGCGGTCCACGGTGTTT. Residues: CATSRATGARSTVF.

This CDR3 reads CASSYGHLNTEAFF. The CDR3 DNA reads TGTGCCAGCAGTTATGGACACCTCAACACTGAAGCTTTCTTT. The V and J genes are TRBV12-3 or TRBV12-4 and TRBJ1-1; a possible D gene is TRBD1 (5 bases). With 4 bases removed from V and 2 bases from J, the gap between germline ends came to 11 bases. This CDR3 region has 14 residues.

This clonotype was counted a few times. V gene TRBV5-1 combines with J gene TRBJ2-2; possible D gene TRBD2, 5 bases. There are 17 residues in the CDR3. V lost 0 bases to trimming and J lost 3 bases, with 15 bases between them. Germline V gives CDR1 SGHRS, CDR2 YFSETQ. In DNA, the CDR3 is TGCGCCAGCAGCTTGGCGGGCCAGGAGGAGTACACCGGGGAGCTGTTTTTT. Its protein product is CASSLAGQEEYTGELFF.